This T cell receptor (beta chain) appears in the sequencing data of a study of shared clonotypes between healthy human individuals (dated by TCRdb to about 2020). For the study in its entirety: The cohort comprised a couple of women and three men aged 18 to 49 years. Each donor's leukapheresis produced roughly between roughly 0.9 and 8.9 billion PBMCs. To increase sequencing depth and limit assay-specific biases, different laboratories used diverse techniques to prepare libraries and sequence TCR repertoires. To estimate repertoire size and how much clonotypes are shared between individuals, the study performed deep sequencing of blood TCR repertoires from roughly five healthy adults. For each donor, CD4 naive and CD4 memory were each given three plates, CD8 naive was given two plates, and CD8 memory was given one plate.

Donors were healthy HIV-negative adults with no recently reported acute infections or vaccinations. Every donor was a Caucasian adult residing in Nashville, Tennessee, USA. Magnetic negative selection was used to enrich CD4+ T cells, after which naive cells were positively selected on CD45RA and the negative fraction became the memory subset. After blood collection by leukapheresis, PBMCs were isolated using Ficoll-Histopaque density gradient centrifugation and then cryopreserved in the vapor phase of liquid nitrogen. Analytical flow cytometry was used to check the purity and quantity of every magnetically sorted T cell population. From each sorted fraction, genomic DNA was isolated and quantified by UV absorbance on a Nanodrop 2000c. Using the deep immunoSEQ assay, multiplex PCR amplified TCR CDR3 regions from genomic DNA. Extracted genomic DNA from each cell subset was spread evenly across all wells of several immunoSEQ 96-well plates, with each plate serving as a replicate. For sorted subsets, roughly 200 ng of genomic DNA, equivalent to around 29,000 T cell genomes, went into each replicate PCR. Purified libraries were measured with a Qubit 3.0 fluorometer, size-checked on a Bioanalyzer 2100, and measured again with the KAPA Library Quantification kit. Every immunoSEQ 96-well plate was sequenced on a dedicated single-read 150-cycle Illumina NextSeq 550 flow cell. The published analysis was carried out like this. Because the immunoSEQ output included only junctional sequences and no quality scores, the filtering could not be the same as the filtering used for full-length reads. Sequences were annotated with PyIR, a Python wrapper for IgBLAST v1.9, using IMGT germline references to assign V/J genes and CDR3. Reads with weak V/J assignments (E-value above 1e-6), missing CDR3, stop codons, out-of-frame junctions, or ambiguous translated residues were removed. A V3J clonotype was defined by an identical inferred V gene, J gene, and CDR3 amino acid sequence. Percentage overlap between repertoires was calculated by dividing the number of shared unique clonotypes by the size of the smaller repertoire. RTK rarefaction, the Chao1 estimator, and Recon v2.1 estimates of unobserved clonotypes were used to assess repertoire richness. For all TCRbeta clonotypes obtained by the gDNA method from a few donors, generation probabilities were computed with OLGA. TCRdb limited this immuneACCESS table to in-frame rearrangements with V and J called. A share of clones is missing; checked studies link under half to unresolved V genes, and the rest is unexplained. The V and J calls and clone size are taken from that table; D and trimming were inferred from the DNA. Recorded for this sample are hundreds of thousands of clones; around 79% of them occurred a single time. The ten largest clones add up to 8.5% to 12% of the sample.

Here is what the overall study found, with its caveats: Even with the large sequencing depth, rarefaction of the sorted-subset datasets indicated that sequencing was incomplete. Clonotypes shared by all four sorted-subset donors showed higher generation probabilities than non-shared clonotypes. The small number of donors limited the genetic and exposure-history diversity represented. Sampling was limited to blood, and TCR repertoires in tissue likely differ from TCR repertoires in blood. Naive subsets generally had larger estimated clonotype richness than memory subsets. Pairwise subsampling led to the expectation that sequencing depth would affect the degree of clonotype sharing among donors. Sharing across a few donors was observed for about 4.8% of naive CD4, over 3% of naive CD8, 2% to 2.5% of memory CD4, and about 0.4% of memory CD8 clonotypes.

Reading the germline V gene (reference sequence) gives CDR1 SEHNR and CDR2 FQNEAQ. The junction carries 12 bases between V and J, which are trimmed by 5 bases and 10 bases respectively. The CDR3 numbers 11 residues from cysteine through phenylalanine. CDR3 DNA is the only sequence kept; it has 33 bases, read in frame from the first base. The table lists this clone with a few counts. This clone's antigen is unknown. Base qualities are missing; no much larger clone stands one base away. This receptor was obtained from a man aged 30-40 years in good health. The chain uses TRBV7-9 and TRBJ2-7; no confident D gene assignment can be made. Sequencing used memory CD4+ T cells sorted from blood. Interpreted using the paper, the cell subset or site label stands for: CD45RA-negative fraction. The CDR3: CASSLEVVQYF. The DNA reads as follows: TGTGCCAGCAGCCTCGAGGTTGTTCAGTACTTC.